Each of the 15 T cell receptor beta chains below was sequenced from the same sample in a study of blood T cell repertoires in COVID-19. Assay: immunoSEQ multiplex PCR; the TCRdb copy retains only in-frame clones and omits some. The sample yields hundreds of thousands of clones, 65% to 90% seen once. The specimen sequenced was peripheral blood. These receptors were collected from a man in his forties or fifties with active or convalescent COVID-19.

The chain links TRBV2 to TRBJ1-2; 10 bases match TRBD1. V lost 7 bases, J lost 4 bases, and 3 bases stayed unmatched. The CDR3 spans 13 residues. CDR1 and CDR2 from the germline V gene are SNHLY and FYNNEI. CDR3 in DNA: TGTGCCAGCATGACAGGGGGCCCCTATGGCTACACCTTC. Translation gives CASMTGGPYGYTF.

This chain joins TRBV7-8 and TRBJ2-7, with unresolved D. CDR3 length: 17 amino acids. V was clipped by 0 bases and J by 0 bases, with 15 bases between them. Germline CDR1 and CDR2: SGHVS and FQNEAQ. The CDR3 region is CASSLASRVISSYEQYF. The CDR3 bases are TGTGCCAGCAGCTTAGCCTCCCGGGTTATAAGCTCCTACGAGCAGTACTTC.

A few counts support this clone. The V call is TRBV4-1, the J call TRBJ1-3; D call uncertain. With 2 bases removed from V and 2 bases from J, the gap between germline ends came to 10 bases. Germline CDR1 and CDR2: MGHRA and YSYEKL. The CDR3 extends over 15 amino acids. Here the CDR3 DNA reads TGCGCCAGCAGCCAAAACTCCGTTCCTGGAAACACCATATATTTT. It translates to CASSQNSVPGNTIYF.

The gene calls are TRBV27 and TRBJ1-1; 8 nucleotides match TRBD1. The CDR3 sequence is 16 residues long. Germline CDR1 is MNHEY and CDR2 is SMNVEV (reference sequence). After removal of 2 bases from V and 0 bases from J, the junction contained 5 bases not matched to a gene. This CDR3 is CASSLTVQGVNTEAFF. In DNA form, the CDR3 reads TGTGCCAGCAGTTTAACCGTACAGGGGGTGAACACTGAAGCTTTCTTT.

V gene TRBV7-3 combines with J gene TRBJ2-3, with 14 bases identical to TRBD2. J gave up 1 base and V 1 base, and 7 bases lay outside the gene matches. This CDR3 has 19 amino acids. From germline, CDR1 is SGHTA and CDR2 FQGTGA. CDR3 nucleotides: TGTGCCAGCAGCTTAAATGCCCCGGGACTAGCGGGAGGCACAGATACGCAGTATTTT. Protein: CASSLNAPGLAGGTDTQYF. The variable domain in full, completed from reference TRBV7-3 and TRBJ2-3, reads GAGVSQTPSNKVTEKGKYVELRCDPISGHTALYWYRQSLGQGPEFLIYFQGTGAADDSGLPNDRFFAVRPEGSVSTLKIQRTERGDSAVYLCASSLNAPGLAGGTDTQYFGPGTRLTVL.

The chain has TRBV5-1 and TRBJ2-7; TRBD1 matches 7 bases. CDR1 is SGHRS and CDR2 is YFSETQ in the germline V gene. The CDR3 spans 13 residues. Trimming took 5 bases from V and 5 from J; bases not matched to a gene: 7. CDR3 sequence: CASSLDRADEQYF. In DNA form, the CDR3 reads TGCGCCAGCAGTTTAGACAGGGCAGACGAGCAGTACTTC. Full variable domain (missing parts from reference TRBV5-1 and TRBJ2-7): KAGVTQTPRYLIKTRGQQVTLSCSPISGHRSVSWYQQTPGQGLQFLFEYFSETQRNKGNFPGRFSGRQFSNSRSEMNVSTLELGDSALYLCASSLDRADEQYFGPGTRLTVT.

This chain connects TRBV19 to TRBJ1-5; 7 bases agree with TRBD1. The germline V gene encodes CDR1 LNHDA and CDR2 SQIVND (reference sequence). V was clipped by 5 bases and J by 7 bases; unmatched bases: 8. CDR3 size: 14 residues. CDR3 loop: CASSSQGTRQPQHF. In nucleotides, the CDR3 is TGTGCCAGTAGTTCACAGGGGACGCGACAGCCCCAGCATTTT. The variable domain in full, completed from reference TRBV19 and TRBJ1-5, reads DGGITQSPKYLFRKEGQNVTLSCEQNLNHDAMYWYRQDPGQGLRLIYYSQIVNDFQKGDIAEGYSVSREKKESFPLTVTSAQKNPTAFYLCASSSQGTRQPQHFGDGTRLSIL.

This clone was found a few times. The chain has TRBV28 and TRBJ2-3; 7 nucleotides line up with TRBD2. The CDR3 consists of 15 residues. Germline values: CDR1 MDHEN, CDR2 SYDVKM. V lost 2 bases and J lost 3; bases outside the gene matches: 5. Written as DNA, the CDR3 is TGTGCCAGCAGTTTAGCAGGGAGGGCTACAGATACGCAGTATTTT. It is translated as CASSLAGRATDTQYF.

V is TRBV30 and J is TRBJ2-2; TRBD2 matches at 9 bases. Germline V CDR1 and CDR2: GTSNPN, SVGIG (reference sequence). There are 13 residues in the CDR3. V dropped 8 bases and J dropped 5; count of bases not matched to a gene: 6. DNA of the CDR3: TGTGCCCGAGCGGGGGGCCCAACCGGGGAGCTGTTTTTT. Translating gives CARAGGPTGELFF.

J is TRBJ1-4 and V is TRBV19, with a possible D match to TRBD1 (5 bases). Per the germline V gene, CDR1 is LNHDA and CDR2 is SQIVND (reference sequence). CDR3 length equals 17 residues. V was cut by 3 bases and J by 3 bases, with 17 bases left in between. CDR3 nucleotides: TGTGCCAGTAGTATTACACTTGGGGCATTGTCTAATGAAAAACTGTTTTTT. This sequence encodes CASSITLGALSNEKLFF. The entire variable domain, with the rest obtained from reference TRBV19 and TRBJ1-4, is as follows: DGGITQSPKYLFRKEGQNVTLSCEQNLNHDAMYWYRQDPGQGLRLIYYSQIVNDFQKGDIAEGYSVSREKKESFPLTVTSAQKNPTAFYLCASSITLGALSNEKLFFGSGTQLSVL.

This clone was observed a handful of times. V usage is TRBV4-1 and J usage is TRBJ1-1; D gene unclear. The length of the CDR3 is 14 residues. Germline assignment: CDR1 MGHRA and CDR2 YSYEKL. The V and J ends lost 1 base and 4 bases respectively, with 10 bases between them. The CDR3 region is CASSQGVSGTEAFF. CDR3 DNA sequence: TGCGCCAGCAGCCAAGGGGTGTCGGGCACTGAAGCTTTCTTT.

The chain combines TRBV2 with TRBJ2-7, with 8 positions matching TRBD1. The CDR3 has 13 residues. Germline CDR1 reads SNHLY; CDR2 reads FYNNEI. The V gene end was trimmed by 4 bases and the J gene end by 4 bases; junction bases not matched to a gene: 3. The CDR3 region is CASSGTGIYEQYF. CDR3 bases: TGTGCCAGCAGTGGGACAGGGATTTACGAGCAGTACTTC.

The V and J genes are TRBV9 and TRBJ2-7; tentatively, D is TRBD2 (6 bases). There are 15 residues in the CDR3. The V gene lost 2 bases and the J gene lost 4 bases, with 16 bases spanning the gap. Germline V lookup: CDR1 SGDLS, CDR2 YYNGEE. The CDR3 protein is CASSVGGSYGYEQYF. CDR3 nucleotides: TGTGCCAGCAGCGTGGGGGGTTCCTATGGGTACGAGCAGTACTTC.

V gene TRBV9 combines with J gene TRBJ2-1, with unresolved D. Trimming shortened V by 2 bases and J by 8 bases, and 11 bases separated the two germline ends. CDR1 is SGDLS, CDR2 YYNGEE, per germline. This CDR3 spans 13 amino acids. The CDR3 DNA is TGTGCCAGCAGCGTCTCCCAGTATTATGAGCAGTTCTTC. Translated: CASSVSQYYEQFF.

The chain has TRBV28 and TRBJ1-5; D is perhaps TRBD1 (5 bases). This CDR3 is built from 20 residues. Germline CDR1 is MDHEN and CDR2 is SYDVKM. With 1 base removed from V and 0 bases from J, the gap between germline ends came to 22 bases. For the CDR3, the DNA is TGTGCCAGCAGTTTATTCCGGGACCGGGAGACGGGGTATAGCAATCAGCCCCAGCATTTT. Protein product: CASSLFRDRETGYSNQPQHF.